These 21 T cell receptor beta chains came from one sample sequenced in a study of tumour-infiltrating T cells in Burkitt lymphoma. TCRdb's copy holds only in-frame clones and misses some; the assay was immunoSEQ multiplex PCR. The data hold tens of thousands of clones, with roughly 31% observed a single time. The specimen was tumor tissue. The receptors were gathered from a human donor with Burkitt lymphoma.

The CDR3 region is CASTDTQYF. For the CDR3, the DNA is TGCGCCAGCACAGATACGCAGTATTTT. V gene TRBV23-1 combines with J gene TRBJ2-3; no clear D gene. TRBV23-1 is an ORF for which the function is uncertain. The CDR3 runs to 9 residues. V was cut by 7 bases and J by 4 bases, with 0 bases left in between.

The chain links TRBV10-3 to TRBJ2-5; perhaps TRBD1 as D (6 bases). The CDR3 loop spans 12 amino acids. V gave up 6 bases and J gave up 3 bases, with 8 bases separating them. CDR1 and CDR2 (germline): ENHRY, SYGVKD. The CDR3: CAISKGEETQYF. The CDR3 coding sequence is TGTGCCATCAGCAAGGGGGAAGAGACCCAGTACTTC.

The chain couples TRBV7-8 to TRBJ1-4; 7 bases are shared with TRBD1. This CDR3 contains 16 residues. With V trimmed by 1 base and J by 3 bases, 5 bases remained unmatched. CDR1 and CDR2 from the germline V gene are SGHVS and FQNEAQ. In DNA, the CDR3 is TGTGCCAGCAGCTTAGACAGGGGTGGTCCTAATGAAAAACTGTTTTTT. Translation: CASSLDRGGPNEKLFF.

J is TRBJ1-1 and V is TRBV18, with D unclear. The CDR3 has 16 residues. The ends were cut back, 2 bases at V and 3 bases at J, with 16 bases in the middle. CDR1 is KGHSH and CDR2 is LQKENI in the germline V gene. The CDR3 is CASSPGRGSAHTEAFF. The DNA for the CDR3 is TGTGCCAGCTCACCAGGTAGAGGGAGCGCACACACTGAAGCTTTCTTT.

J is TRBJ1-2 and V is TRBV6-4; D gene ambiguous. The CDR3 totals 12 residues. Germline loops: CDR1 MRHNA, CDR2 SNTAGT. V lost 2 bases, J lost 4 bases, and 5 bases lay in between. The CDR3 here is CASSDGAYGYTF. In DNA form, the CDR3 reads TGTGCCAGCAGTGACGGAGCCTATGGCTACACCTTC.

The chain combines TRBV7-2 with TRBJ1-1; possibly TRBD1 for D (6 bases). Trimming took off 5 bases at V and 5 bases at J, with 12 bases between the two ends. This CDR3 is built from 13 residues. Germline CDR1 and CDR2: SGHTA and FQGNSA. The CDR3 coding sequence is TGTGCCAGCAGCCCGGGGGGGGCAACTGAAGCTTTCTTT. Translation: CASSPGGATEAFF.

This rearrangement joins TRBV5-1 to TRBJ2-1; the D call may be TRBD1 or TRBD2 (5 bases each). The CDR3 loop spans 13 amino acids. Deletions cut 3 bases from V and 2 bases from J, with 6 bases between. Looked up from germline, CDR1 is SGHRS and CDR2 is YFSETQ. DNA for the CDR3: TGCGCCAGCAGCTGGGACGCCTACAATGAGCAGTTCTTC. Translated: CASSWDAYNEQFF.

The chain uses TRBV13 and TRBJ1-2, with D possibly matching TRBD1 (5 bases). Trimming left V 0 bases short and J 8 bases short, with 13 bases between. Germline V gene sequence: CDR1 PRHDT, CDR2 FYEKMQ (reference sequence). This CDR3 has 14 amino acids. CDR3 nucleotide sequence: TGTGCCAGCAGCTTAGGCAGTAGGGACGGGGGCTACACCTTC. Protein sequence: CASSLGSRDGGYTF.

CDR3 in amino acids: CASSPGAAFPLYEQYF. The CDR3 DNA is TGTGCCAGCTCACCAGGGGCAGCCTTCCCTCTCTACGAGCAGTACTTC. The J gene is TRBJ2-7, the V gene TRBV18; D is perhaps TRBD1 (5 bases). Germline lookup yields CDR1 KGHSH and CDR2 LQKENI. V was shortened by 2 bases and J by 3 bases, with 17 bases between the two germline ends. The CDR3 is made up of 16 amino acids.

The CDR3 loop reads CASKAGFGGELFF. CDR3 sequence (DNA): TGTGCCTCCAAGGCGGGGTTCGGCGGGGAGCTGTTTTTT. This chain uses TRBV15 with TRBJ2-2, with D possibly matching TRBD2 (6 bases). V gave up 11 bases and J gave up 7 bases, with 17 bases separating them. Germline V gene data show CDR1 as LNHNV and CDR2 as YYDKDF (reference sequence). CDR3 length: 13 amino acids.

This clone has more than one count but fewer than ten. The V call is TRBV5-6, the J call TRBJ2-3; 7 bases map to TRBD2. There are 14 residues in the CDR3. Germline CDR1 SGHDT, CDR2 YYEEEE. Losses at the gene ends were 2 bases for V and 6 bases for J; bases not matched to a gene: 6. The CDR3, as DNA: TGTGCCAGCAGCTTAATGAAGGGAGGGGATACGCAGTATTTT. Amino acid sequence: CASSLMKGGDTQYF.

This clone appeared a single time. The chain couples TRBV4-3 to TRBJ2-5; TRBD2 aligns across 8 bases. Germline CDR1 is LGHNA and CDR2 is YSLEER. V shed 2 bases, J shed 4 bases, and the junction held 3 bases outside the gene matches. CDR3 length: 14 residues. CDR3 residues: CASSQHLAGETQYF. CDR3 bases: TGCGCCAGCAGCCAACACCTAGCGGGAGAGACCCAGTACTTC.

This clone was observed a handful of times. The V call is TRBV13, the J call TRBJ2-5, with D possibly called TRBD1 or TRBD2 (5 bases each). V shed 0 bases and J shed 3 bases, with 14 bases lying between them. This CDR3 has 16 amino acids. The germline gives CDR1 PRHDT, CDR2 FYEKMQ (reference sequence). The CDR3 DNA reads TGTGCCAGCAGCTTAGGGGAGTTGGTGGGGGAAGAGACCCAGTACTTC. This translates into CASSLGELVGEETQYF.

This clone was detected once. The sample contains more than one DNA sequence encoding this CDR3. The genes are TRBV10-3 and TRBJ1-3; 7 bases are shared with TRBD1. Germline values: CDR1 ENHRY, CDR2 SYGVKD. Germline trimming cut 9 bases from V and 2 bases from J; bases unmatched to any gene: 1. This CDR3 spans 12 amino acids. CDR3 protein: CAIGTAGNTIYF. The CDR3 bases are TGTGCCATAGGGACAGCTGGAAACACCATATATTTT.

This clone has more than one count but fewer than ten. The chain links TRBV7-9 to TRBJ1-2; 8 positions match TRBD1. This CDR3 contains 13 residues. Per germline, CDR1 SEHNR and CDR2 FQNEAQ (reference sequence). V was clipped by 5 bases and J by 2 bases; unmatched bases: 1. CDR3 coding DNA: TGTGCCAGCAGCCGGACAGGGAACTATGGCTACACCTTC. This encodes CASSRTGNYGYTF.

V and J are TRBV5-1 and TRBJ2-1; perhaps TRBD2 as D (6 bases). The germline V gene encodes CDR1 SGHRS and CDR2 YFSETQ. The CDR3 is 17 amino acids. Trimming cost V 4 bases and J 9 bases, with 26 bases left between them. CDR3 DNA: TGCGCCAGCAGCCCAGGTGCCAGGGACGGGGGTACAAGTGAGCAGTTCTTC. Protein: CASSPGARDGGTSEQFF.

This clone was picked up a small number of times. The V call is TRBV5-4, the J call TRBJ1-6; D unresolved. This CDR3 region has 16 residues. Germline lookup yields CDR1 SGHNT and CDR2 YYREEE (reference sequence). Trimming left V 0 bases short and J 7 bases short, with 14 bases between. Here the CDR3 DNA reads TGTGCCAGCAGCTTGGCTGGACCCCAAGCAAATTCACCCCTCCACTTT. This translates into CASSLAGPQANSPLHF.

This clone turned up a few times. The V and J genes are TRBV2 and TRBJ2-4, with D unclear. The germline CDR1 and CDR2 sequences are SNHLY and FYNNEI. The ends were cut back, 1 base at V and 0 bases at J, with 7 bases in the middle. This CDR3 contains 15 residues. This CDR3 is CASSEVVLAKNIQYF. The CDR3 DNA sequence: TGTGCCAGCAGTGAAGTGGTCCTAGCCAAAAACATTCAGTACTTC. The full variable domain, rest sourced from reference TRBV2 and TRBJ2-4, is EPEVTQTPSHQVTQMGQEVILRCVPISNHLYFYWYRQILGQKVEFLVSFYNNEISEKSEIFDDQFSVERPDGSNFTLKIRSTKLEDSAMYFCASSEVVLAKNIQYFGAGTRLSVL.

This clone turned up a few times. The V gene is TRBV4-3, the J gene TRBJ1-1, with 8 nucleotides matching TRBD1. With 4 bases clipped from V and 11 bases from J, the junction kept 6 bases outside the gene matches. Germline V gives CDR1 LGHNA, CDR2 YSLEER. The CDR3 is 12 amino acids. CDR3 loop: CASSLGQGHAFF. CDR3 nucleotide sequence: TGCGCCAGCAGCCTCGGACAGGGCCATGCTTTCTTT.

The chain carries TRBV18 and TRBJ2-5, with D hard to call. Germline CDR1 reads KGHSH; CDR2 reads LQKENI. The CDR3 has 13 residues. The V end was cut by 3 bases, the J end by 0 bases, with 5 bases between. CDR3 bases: TGTGCCAGCTCACCGTTAAACCAAGAGACCCAGTACTTC. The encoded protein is CASSPLNQETQYF.

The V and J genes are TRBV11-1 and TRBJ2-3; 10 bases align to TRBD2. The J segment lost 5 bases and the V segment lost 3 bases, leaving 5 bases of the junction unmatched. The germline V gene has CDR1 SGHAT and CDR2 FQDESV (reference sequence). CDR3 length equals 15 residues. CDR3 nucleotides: TGTGCCAGCAGCTTTAGCGGGGGGTTCGGAGATACGCAGTATTTT. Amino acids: CASSFSGGFGDTQYF. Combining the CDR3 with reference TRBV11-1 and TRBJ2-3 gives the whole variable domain EAEVAQSPRYKITEKSQAVAFWCDPISGHATLYWYRQILGQGPELLVQFQDESVVDDSQLPKDRFSAERLKGVDSTLKIQPAELGDSAMYLCASSFSGGFGDTQYFGPGTRLTVL.